This T cell receptor (beta chain) was identified in a study of naive and memory T cell subsets. Trimming cost V 5 bases and J 4 bases; bases outside gene matches: 3. CDR1 and CDR2 (germline): MNHEY, SVGEGT. CDR3 length: 13 amino acids. Findings and caveats of the study: Over 85% of naive TCR sequences appeared only once after error correction, unlike memory subsets.

In regard to this clonotype: What it binds is unknown.

Two oligonucleotides, mixed equimolar, formed the beta constant-region primer covering TRBC1 and TRBC2. TCRdb reprocessed the UMI-ligation and nested PCR reads via MiXCR and lists one record per CDR3 protein. The sample has roughly 140,000 distinct CDR3 sequences, about 15% seen once; the top ten hold about 0.13%. Cells stained for CD3, CD4, CD8, CD45RA and CD27 were sorted into four subsets. This chain joins TRBV6-2 or TRBV6-3 and TRBJ1-1; the match to TRBD1 covers 8 bases. This receptor was identified in a human donor in good health. Sequencing was performed on naive CD4+ T cells from blood. The CDR3 bases are TGTGCCAGCAGTCTTCAGGGGGCCACTGAAGCTTTCTTT. This gives the protein CASSLQGATEAFF.